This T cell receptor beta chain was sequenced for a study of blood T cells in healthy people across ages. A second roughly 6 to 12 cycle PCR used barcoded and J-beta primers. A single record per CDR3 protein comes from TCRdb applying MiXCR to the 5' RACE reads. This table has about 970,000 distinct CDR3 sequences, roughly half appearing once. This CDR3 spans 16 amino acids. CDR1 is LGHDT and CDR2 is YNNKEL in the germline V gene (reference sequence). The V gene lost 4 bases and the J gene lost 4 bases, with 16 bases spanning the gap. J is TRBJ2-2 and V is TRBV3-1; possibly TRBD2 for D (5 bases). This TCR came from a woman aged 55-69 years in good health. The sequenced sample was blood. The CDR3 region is CASSRERARGTGELFF. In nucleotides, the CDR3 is TGTGCCAGCAGCCGAGAGAGGGCCCGGGGCACCGGGGAGCTGTTTTTT.